This T cell receptor (beta chain) was identified in a study of vaccination effects on CD4 cells after COVID-19. A word on this clone: What it recognizes is unknown.

After expansion with viral peptide pools in the ViraFEST assay, antigen-specific CD4+ T cells were sequenced. Once cultured for roughly nine days, the cells underwent separation to obtain CD4+ T cells. Vaccinees lacked prior SARS-CoV-2 infection and tested negative for nucleocapsid antibodies. Measured with immunoSEQ multiplex PCR; TCRdb has only the in-frame clones, and not every one. Of roughly 25,000 clones listed, roughly four fifths are singletons. The sequence came from a human donor who received a COVID-19 vaccine. The sequencing used CD4+ T cells from PBMCs cultured with SARS-CoV-2 spike peptides, collected before COVID-19 vaccination.

Here the CDR3 reads CASGGSVEQYF. CDR3 DNA sequence: TGTGCCAGCGGGGGGTCGGTCGAGCAGTACTTC. The V gene is TRBV3-1 (or the pseudogene TRBV3-2), the J gene TRBJ2-7, with TRBD2 as a possible D gene (6 bases). The CDR3 covers 11 residues. Germline CDR1 LGHDT, CDR2 YNNKEL (reference sequence). V was clipped by 8 bases and J by 6 bases, with 11 bases between them.